One sample yielded the 21 T cell receptor beta chains listed below, sequenced in a study of cytomegalovirus exposure and HLA in healthy donors. In the PCR, 60 Vbeta and 13 Jbeta primers were used. Assay used: immunoSEQ multiplex PCR; TCRdb lists only in-frame clones, some missing. The sample lists about 190,000 clones, about four fifths occurring once. The sample comprised PBMCs. The receptors here all came from a woman aged 40 to 50 in good health and CMV-seronegative.

The chain carries TRBV2 and TRBJ2-2; D not certain. The V gene lost 4 bases and the J gene lost 8 bases, with 11 bases spanning the gap. Germline V gives CDR1 SNHLY, CDR2 FYNNEI. This CDR3 is built from 13 residues. The CDR3 DNA follows: TGTGCCAGCAGTGTCCTAGAAATGGGGGAGCTGTTTTTT. This encodes CASSVLEMGELFF.

The chain combines TRBV2 with TRBJ2-1; a weak D match, TRBD1 (6 bases). The germline V gene encodes CDR1 SNHLY and CDR2 FYNNEI. This CDR3 is 14 amino acids long. The V gene lost 7 bases and the J gene lost 7 bases, with 17 bases spanning the gap. The CDR3 region has the DNA TGTGCCAGCATAATGGCAGGGGAAGGGAATGAGCAGTTCTTC. Translation: CASIMAGEGNEQFF. The full variable domain, with the rest looked up from reference TRBV2 and TRBJ2-1, is EPEVTQTPSHQVTQMGQEVILRCVPISNHLYFYWYRQILGQKVEFLVSFYNNEISEKSEIFDDQFSVERPDGSNFTLKIRSTKLEDSAMYFCASIMAGEGNEQFFGPGTRLTVL.

The genes are TRBV19 and TRBJ2-2, with D hard to call. This CDR3 has 15 residues. The V end was cut by 4 bases, the J end by 5 bases, with 14 bases between. CDR1 LNHDA and CDR2 SQIVND come from the germline V gene (reference sequence). This CDR3 reads CASSTESGGTGELFF. CDR3 coding DNA: TGTGCCAGTAGTACGGAGTCGGGTGGAACCGGGGAGCTGTTTTTT.

The chain links TRBV27 to TRBJ2-3, with D possibly being TRBD2 (6 bases). Germline V gene lookup returns CDR1 MNHEY and CDR2 SMNVEV (reference sequence). The germline V and J ends were trimmed by 7 bases and 1 base, with 18 bases remaining between them. The CDR3 covers 16 residues. DNA for the CDR3: TGTGCCAGCATCCCCTGGGCGGGGTCCGGCACAGATACGCAGTATTTT. Amino acid sequence: CASIPWAGSGTDTQYF.

J is TRBJ2-3 and V is TRBV5-4, with 10 bases aligning to TRBD2. CDR1 SGHNT and CDR2 YYREEE come from the germline V gene (reference sequence). The V and J ends lost 0 bases and 8 bases, in that order; junction bases with no gene match: 9. This CDR3 comprises 16 residues. In nucleotides, the CDR3 is TGTGCCAGCAGCTTGGGGGTTGGTCTAGCGGGAGTTACGCAGTATTTT. Translated: CASSLGVGLAGVTQYF.

This chain's CDR3 is CASSLEETQYF. The CDR3 DNA follows: TGTGCCAGCAGCCTCGAAGAGACCCAGTACTTC. The V call is TRBV5-8, the J call TRBJ2-5; D ambiguous. With 4 bases removed from V and 3 bases from J, the gap between germline ends came to 4 bases. Germline V lookup: CDR1 SGHTS, CDR2 YDEGEE. This CDR3 region has 11 residues.

V gene TRBV6-6 combines with J gene TRBJ2-1, with 9 bases lining up with TRBD2. V lost 0 bases to trimming and J lost 6 bases; unmatched junction nucleotides: 3. Germline CDR1 MNHNY, CDR2 SVGAGI (reference sequence). The CDR3 runs 15 residues. The CDR3 is CASSYSLAGFNEQFF. In nucleotides, the CDR3 is TGTGCCAGCAGTTACTCGCTAGCGGGATTCAATGAGCAGTTCTTC.

This chain connects TRBV7-3 to TRBJ2-3; D remains unclear. The V gene lost 1 base and the J gene lost 4 bases, with 6 bases spanning the gap. From germline, CDR1 is SGHTA and CDR2 FQGTGA. There are 13 residues in the CDR3. The CDR3, as DNA: TGTGCCAGCAGCTTAAATTTAGCAGATACGCAGTATTTT. Translated: CASSLNLADTQYF.

The chain uses TRBV19 and TRBJ2-1; D is undetermined. The CDR3 is 16 amino acids. Germline loops: CDR1 LNHDA, CDR2 SQIVND (reference sequence). Trimming stripped 4 bases from V and 0 bases from J, with 13 bases between. Written as DNA, the CDR3 is TGTGCCAGTAGTACGGTTGAGTTAAGCTCCTACAATGAGCAGTTCTTC. It translates to CASSTVELSSYNEQFF.

V is TRBV12-1 and J is TRBJ1-1. TRBV12-1 is classified as a pseudogene. The CDR3 is made up of 15 amino acids. Written as DNA, the CDR3 is TGTGCCAGCAGCTTTCGCACTACATTGAGCACTGAAGCTTTCTTT. Protein product: CASSFRTTLSTEAFF.

The V and J genes are TRBV7-2 and TRBJ2-4; 8 bases line up with TRBD2. The CDR3 consists of 16 residues. CDR1 and CDR2 (germline): SGHTA, FQGNSA. Losses at the gene ends were 5 bases for V and 4 bases for J; bases not matched to a gene: 10. The CDR3 loop is CASSPEVAGRKNIQYF. The CDR3 DNA is TGTGCCAGCAGCCCCGAAGTAGCGGGAAGGAAAAACATTCAGTACTTC.

The chain employs TRBV18 and TRBJ1-1; D unclear. CDR1 and CDR2 from the germline V gene are KGHSH and LQKENI. Trimming removed 5 bases from V and 1 base from J, with 11 bases in between. The CDR3 is 14 amino acids. The CDR3 sequence is CASSGAGKNTEAFF. In nucleotides, the CDR3 is TGTGCCAGCTCAGGTGCAGGAAAGAACACTGAAGCTTTCTTT.

CDR3 loop: CASSTQTGSSYNEQFF. For the CDR3, the DNA is TGCGCCAGCAGCACCCAGACAGGGAGCTCCTACAATGAGCAGTTCTTC. The rearrangement joins TRBV5-1 to TRBJ2-1, with 7 bases fitting TRBD1. CDR3 size: 16 residues. Trimming cost V 4 bases and J 0 bases; bases outside gene matches: 7. CDR1 is SGHRS and CDR2 is YFSETQ in the germline V gene.

This clone has more than one count but fewer than ten. V gene TRBV6-1 combines with J gene TRBJ1-2; no reliable D call. CDR3 length equals 13 residues. Germline values: CDR1 MNHNS, CDR2 SASEGT. V was cut by 6 bases and J by 3 bases, with 11 bases left in between. CDR3 in DNA: TGTGCCAGCAGCTTAAGCGGAGACTATGGCTACACCTTC. Protein sequence: CASSLSGDYGYTF.

Note on this clone: At one end the junction does not follow the germline gene, possibly because of a read error. The gene calls are TRBV7-9 and TRBJ1-4; TRBD1 is a possible D gene (6 bases). In germline, CDR1 is SEHNR, CDR2 FQNEAQ (reference sequence). The CDR3 loop spans 16 amino acids. DNA of the CDR3: TGTTCCAGCAGCCTTGTCTTAGGACAGCCAAATGAAAAACTGTTTTTT. Residues: CSSSLVLGQPNEKLFF.

The rearrangement uses TRBV7-8 and TRBJ2-1; 14 nucleotides align to TRBD2. The CDR3 is 16 residues long. Germline trimming cut 5 bases from V and 5 bases from J; bases unmatched to any gene: 5. Germline CDR1 and CDR2: SGHVS and FQNEAQ. Written as DNA, the CDR3 is TGTGCCAGCAGCGTCTGGACTAGCGGGAGGCACAATGAGCAGTTCTTC. It codes for CASSVWTSGRHNEQFF.

The CDR3 sequence: CASSLRDIPLGEKLFF. CDR3 DNA: TGTGCCAGCAGCCTTCGGGACATTCCTTTAGGGGAAAAACTGTTTTTT. The chain employs TRBV21-1 and TRBJ1-4; the D segment call TRBD1 is taken from the table without a DNA check. TRBV21-1 represents a pseudogene. The CDR3 totals 16 residues.

The chain carries TRBV7-3 and TRBJ2-1; TRBD2 is a possible D gene (8 bases). The CDR3 sequence is 15 residues long. Trimming stripped 5 bases from V and 7 bases from J, with 18 bases between. Germline V gene sequence: CDR1 SGHTA, CDR2 FQGTGA. CDR3 residues: CASSPGGLGLNEQFF. As DNA, the CDR3 is TGTGCCAGCAGCCCAGGGGGACTAGGCTTGAATGAGCAGTTCTTC.

V and J are TRBV5-1 and TRBJ2-2; 7 bases map to TRBD1. The CDR3 loop spans 16 amino acids. The trim removed 5 bases at V and 1 base at J, leaving 8 bases unmatched. Germline V gene data show CDR1 as SGHRS and CDR2 as YFSETQ. The CDR3 reads CASRDRDNLNTGELFF. Written as DNA, the CDR3 is TGCGCCAGCAGAGACAGGGATAACTTGAACACCGGGGAGCTGTTTTTT.

This clone occurred a few times. The chain has TRBV10-3 and TRBJ1-2; no firm D call. This CDR3 region has 15 residues. In germline, CDR1 is ENHRY, CDR2 SYGVKD. Trimming took 0 bases from V and 1 from J, leaving 9 bases between them. CDR3 in DNA: TGTGCCATCAGTGAGTCGCGGGAGAGTAACTATGGCTACACCTTC. Its translation: CAISESRESNYGYTF.

The rearrangement joins TRBV29-1 to TRBJ1-1; D may be TRBD1 (6 bases). Per the germline V gene, CDR1 is SQVTM and CDR2 is ANQGSEA. Trimming removed 4 bases at V and 4 bases at J, with 16 bases between. The CDR3 totals 14 residues. This CDR3 is CSVVSPRGGTEAFF. CDR3 nucleotide sequence: TGCAGCGTTGTCTCCCCAAGGGGGGGCACTGAAGCTTTCTTT.